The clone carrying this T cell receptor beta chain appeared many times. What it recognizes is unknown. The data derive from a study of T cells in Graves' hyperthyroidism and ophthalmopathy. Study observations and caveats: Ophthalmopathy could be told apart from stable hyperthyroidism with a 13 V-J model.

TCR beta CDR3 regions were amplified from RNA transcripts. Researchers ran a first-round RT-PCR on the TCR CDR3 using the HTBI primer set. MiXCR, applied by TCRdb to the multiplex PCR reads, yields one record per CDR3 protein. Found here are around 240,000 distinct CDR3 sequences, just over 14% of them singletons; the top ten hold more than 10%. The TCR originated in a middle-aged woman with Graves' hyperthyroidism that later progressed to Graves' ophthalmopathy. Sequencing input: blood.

CDR3 DNA sequence: TGTGCCAGCAGCTTAGAAGGAAGCTCTGGAAACACCATATATTTT. It specifies CASSLEGSSGNTIYF. This rearrangement joins TRBV7-8 to TRBJ1-3; D unclear. CDR1 and CDR2 from the germline V gene are SGHVS and FQNEAQ. The germline V and J ends were trimmed by 1 base and 0 bases, with 7 bases remaining between them. This CDR3 has 15 amino acids.